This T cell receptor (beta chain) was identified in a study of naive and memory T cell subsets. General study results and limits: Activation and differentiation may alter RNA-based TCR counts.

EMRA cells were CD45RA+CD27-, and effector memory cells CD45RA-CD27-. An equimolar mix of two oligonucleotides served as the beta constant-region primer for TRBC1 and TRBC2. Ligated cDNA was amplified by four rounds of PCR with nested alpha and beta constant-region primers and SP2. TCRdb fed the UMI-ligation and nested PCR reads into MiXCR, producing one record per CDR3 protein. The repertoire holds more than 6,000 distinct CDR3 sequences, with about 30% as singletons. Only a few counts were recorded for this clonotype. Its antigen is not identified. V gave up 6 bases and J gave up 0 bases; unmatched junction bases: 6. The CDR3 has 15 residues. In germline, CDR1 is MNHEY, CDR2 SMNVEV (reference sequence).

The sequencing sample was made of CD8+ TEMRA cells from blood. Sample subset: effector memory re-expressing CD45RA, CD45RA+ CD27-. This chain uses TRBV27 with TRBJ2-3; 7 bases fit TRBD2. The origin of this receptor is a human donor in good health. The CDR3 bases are TGTGCCAGCAGCCCTTCTAGCGGAAGCACAGATACGCAGTATTTT. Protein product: CASSPSSGSTDTQYF.